One and the same sample provided the 18 T cell receptor beta chains below, sequenced in a study of blood T cell repertoires in COVID-19. Sequencing used immunoSEQ multiplex PCR; TCRdb keeps in-frame clones, though not all of them. This table holds around 360,000 clones, about 87% found once. Material: PBMCs or T cells enriched from blood (not recorded which). These receptors were obtained from a man between 35 and 55 years old in a cohort exposed to, infected with or recovered from COVID-19 (not recorded which).

This chain links TRBV18 with TRBJ2-7, with 7 bases matching TRBD2. Germline V lookup: CDR1 KGHSH, CDR2 LQKENI. The CDR3 length is 14 residues. V trimming: 0 bases; J trimming: 5 bases; junction bases outside the gene matches: 4. The CDR3 DNA is TGTGCCAGCTCACCACCGGGCGGGAGCAACGAGCAGTACTTC. It specifies CASSPPGGSNEQYF.

The chain uses TRBV27 and TRBJ2-1; 8 bases match TRBD2. Germline V CDR1 and CDR2: MNHEY, SMNVEV (reference sequence). The CDR3 runs to 15 residues. J gave up 7 bases and V 8 bases, and 13 bases lay outside the gene matches. CDR3 nucleotide sequence: TGTGCCAGCTGGGATCCGGGACTAGGGGTGAATGAGCAGTTCTTC. Its protein is CASWDPGLGVNEQFF.

The chain recombines TRBV4-1 with TRBJ2-7; D not resolved. The germline V and J ends were trimmed by 3 bases and 6 bases, with 12 bases remaining between them. CDR1 MGHRA and CDR2 YSYEKL come from the germline V gene. The CDR3 length is 13 residues. The CDR3 reads CASSQSLFSEQYF. CDR3 nucleotide sequence: TGCGCCAGCAGCCAGTCTTTGTTCTCCGAGCAGTACTTC.

This rearrangement joins TRBV25-1 to TRBJ1-6; a weak D match, TRBD1 (6 bases). CDR1 is MGHDK and CDR2 is SYGVNS in the germline V gene. Trimming removed 3 bases at V and 0 bases at J, with 6 bases between. The CDR3 length is 15 residues. Here the CDR3 DNA reads TGTGCCAGCAGTGAGGACAGCTCCTATAATTCACCCCTCCACTTT. Its translation: CASSEDSSYNSPLHF.

The chain has TRBV3-1 (or the pseudogene TRBV3-2) and TRBJ2-7; D is possibly TRBD2 (6 bases). Per the germline V gene, CDR1 is LGHDT and CDR2 is YNNKEL (reference sequence). The V gene lost 1 base and the J gene lost 0 bases, with 10 bases spanning the gap. CDR3 length: 15 amino acids. The CDR3 nucleotides read TGTGCCAGCAGCCAAGGGGTCGGGAGCTCCTACGAGCAGTACTTC. This encodes CASSQGVGSSYEQYF.

This clone was seen a handful of times. V and J are TRBV10-2 and TRBJ2-7; D remains unclear. Germline loops: CDR1 WSHSY, CDR2 SAAADI. The CDR3 totals 12 residues. Trimming took off 3 bases at V and 1 base at J, with 4 bases between the two ends. The DNA of the CDR3 is TGCGCCAGCAGTGACGGTTCCTACGAGCAGTACTTC. This codes for CASSDGSYEQYF.

The rearrangement joins TRBV4-2 to TRBJ1-1; D uncertain. The germline V gene has CDR1 LGHNA and CDR2 YNFKEQ. V dropped 1 base and J dropped 5 bases, with 8 bases sitting between them. The CDR3 length is 13 residues. The CDR3 DNA sequence: TGTGCCAGCAGCCAAGGACTAGAAACTGAAGCTTTCTTT. It translates to CASSQGLETEAFF.

The CDR3 here is CASSEGAGGGYTF. The CDR3, as DNA: TGCGCCAGCAGTGAAGGGGCCGGTGGTGGCTACACCTTC. This chain joins TRBV5-1 and TRBJ1-2; D may be TRBD1 (5 bases). Between the trimmed V and J ends, which lost 5 bases and 7 bases, there was a span of 15 bases. Germline values: CDR1 SGHRS, CDR2 YFSETQ. This CDR3 is built from 13 residues. Using reference TRBV5-1 and TRBJ1-2 for the parts outside the CDR3, the full variable domain is KAGVTQTPRYLIKTRGQQVTLSCSPISGHRSVSWYQQTPGQGLQFLFEYFSETQRNKGNFPGRFSGRQFSNSRSEMNVSTLELGDSALYLCASSEGAGGGYTFGSGTRLTVV.

The chain employs TRBV10-1 and TRBJ2-1; 10 bases fit TRBD2. In germline, CDR1 is WNHNN, CDR2 SYGVQD (reference sequence). J gave up 4 bases and V 3 bases, and 6 bases lay outside the gene matches. The CDR3 spans 16 residues. CDR3 in DNA: TGCGCCAGCAGTGACCCTAGCGGGAGAGGTTACAATGAGCAGTTCTTC. The encoded protein is CASSDPSGRGYNEQFF.

The chain carries TRBV24-1 and TRBJ2-1; 7 positions agree with TRBD1. This CDR3 is built from 14 residues. CDR1 and CDR2 (germline): KGHDR, SFDVKD. With V trimmed by 4 bases and J by 6 bases, 5 bases remained unmatched. This CDR3 is CATSDTDRANEQFF. DNA of the CDR3: TGTGCCACCAGTGACACAGACAGGGCCAATGAGCAGTTCTTC.

The table lists this clone with a few counts. V is TRBV5-1 and J is TRBJ1-1, with unresolved D. The CDR3 runs to 14 residues. V lost 6 bases and J lost 0, with 12 bases in between. Germline loops: CDR1 SGHRS, CDR2 YFSETQ. The CDR3 region has the DNA TGCGCCAGCATTGCAGGTGGCATGAACACTGAAGCTTTCTTT. Translating it yields CASIAGGMNTEAFF.

V gene TRBV6-1 combines with J gene TRBJ2-7; 11 nucleotides match TRBD2. Per the germline V gene, CDR1 is MNHNS and CDR2 is SASEGT. This CDR3 region has 15 residues. The V and J ends lost 0 bases and 3 bases, in that order; junction bases with no gene match: 1. Written as DNA, the CDR3 is TGTGCCAGCAGTGAAGCACTAGCGGGAGTCTACGAGCAGTACTTC. It yields the protein CASSEALAGVYEQYF.

The rearrangement uses TRBV18 and TRBJ2-7; 9 bases are shared with TRBD1. J lost 2 bases, V lost 6 bases, and 5 bases had no gene match. The germline V gene has CDR1 KGHSH and CDR2 LQKENI. The CDR3 loop spans 14 amino acids. In DNA form, the CDR3 reads TGTGCCAGCTCCAGGACAGGGGCGACCTACGAGCAGTACTTC. Amino acids: CASSRTGATYEQYF.

The rearrangement joins TRBV11-2 to TRBJ2-4, with D possibly TRBD1 on 6 matching bases. Germline values: CDR1 SGHAT, CDR2 FQNNGV. The germline V and J ends were trimmed by 1 base and 7 bases, with 11 bases remaining between them. The CDR3 spans 14 residues. CDR3 in DNA: TGTGCCAGCAGCTTAGGAACAGGGCGTAACATTCAGTACTTC. The encoded protein is CASSLGTGRNIQYF.

The genes are TRBV9 and TRBJ2-1; tentatively, D is TRBD2 (6 bases). The CDR3 extends over 15 amino acids. Trimming pared 0 bases from V and 3 bases from J, leaving 10 bases between. The germline V gene encodes CDR1 SGDLS and CDR2 YYNGEE. The CDR3 here is CASSVAGEDYNEQFF. The CDR3 DNA sequence: TGTGCCAGCAGCGTAGCGGGAGAGGACTACAATGAGCAGTTCTTC.

The DNA of the CDR3 is TGCAGCGTTGTTGACCGGGAGCGGTCCTACAATGAGCAGTTCTTC. Translation: CSVVDRERSYNEQFF. The V call is TRBV29-1, the J call TRBJ2-1; maybe TRBD2 (6 bases). Trimming removed 4 bases from V and 1 base from J, with 14 bases in between. The length of the CDR3 is 15 residues. From germline, CDR1 is SQVTM and CDR2 ANQGSEA.

This clone has just one count. The gene calls are TRBV24-1 and TRBJ2-5; D is perhaps TRBD1 (6 bases). The CDR3 sequence is 14 residues long. Trimming left V 5 bases short and J 5 bases short, with 14 bases between. Germline CDR1 reads KGHDR; CDR2 reads SFDVKD. The CDR3 DNA reads as TGTGCCACCAGTGCGGGTTTGGGGGCTGAGACCCAGTACTTC. Its translation: CATSAGLGAETQYF.

This chain links TRBV7-2 with TRBJ2-1; 7 nucleotides line up with TRBD1. The CDR3 spans 15 residues. Germline lookup yields CDR1 SGHTA and CDR2 FQGNSA. V lost 5 bases, J lost 7 bases, and 11 bases stayed unmatched. The CDR3 DNA is TGTGCCAGCAGCACCACGGCCGGGACAGAGAATGAGCAGTTCTTC. Residues: CASSTTAGTENEQFF.